These T cell receptor beta chains were read from a single sample in a study of T cells expressing NK-cell markers. TCRdb reanalyzed the 5' RACE reads and collapses them to one entry per CDR3 protein, without DNA. The sample holds some 300,000 distinct CDR3 sequences. The sequenced sample consisted of blood T cells: a sorted CD56 or NKG2C T cell subset, CD4+ or CD8+ T cells, or bulk PBMC T cells (not recorded which). The receptor set was obtained from a man aged 18 to 29 in good health. Each CDR3 is given with its conserved first and last residue.

len: 12
j_gene: TRBJ2-1
v_gene: TRBV7-9
CDR3aa: CASTGEGNEQFF

len: 13
j_gene: TRBJ1-2
v_gene: TRBV20-1
CDR3aa: CSAQQGVNYGYTF

len: 15
j_gene: TRBJ2-3
v_gene: TRBV5-1
CDR3aa: CASSLAPGRRDTQYF

len: 15
j_gene: TRBJ1-5
v_gene: TRBV27
CDR3aa: CASSLSGESNQPQHF

len: 16
j_gene: TRBJ1-1
v_gene: TRBV12-5
CDR3aa: CASGLRRLSSNTEAFF

len: 12
j_gene: TRBJ2-2
v_gene: TRBV7-2
CDR3aa: CASSADTGELFF

len: 14
j_gene: TRBJ2-7
v_gene: TRBV5-1
CDR3aa: CASSFLPRAYEQYF

len: 14
j_gene: TRBJ2-7
v_gene: TRBV20-1
CDR3aa: CSARLQRNIYEQYF

len: 16
j_gene: TRBJ2-2
v_gene: TRBV12-3/TRBV12-4
CDR3aa: CASSRDSGLVIGELFF

len: 14
j_gene: TRBJ2-5
v_gene: TRBV12-3/TRBV12-4
CDR3aa: CASSPSWRQETQYF

len: 14
j_gene: TRBJ1-5
v_gene: TRBV7-2
CDR3aa: CASSLDSGNQPQHF

len: 16
j_gene: TRBJ2-1
v_gene: TRBV6-5
CDR3aa: CASSYSILAGGREQFF

len: 13
j_gene: TRBJ2-2
v_gene: TRBV6-1
CDR3aa: CATEVLITGELFF

len: 15
j_gene: TRBJ2-3
v_gene: TRBV12-3/TRBV12-4
CDR3aa: CASSRLLSSTDTQYF

len: 12
j_gene: TRBJ2-1
v_gene: TRBV5-5
CDR3aa: CASSLTGGQQFF

len: 14
j_gene: TRBJ2-5
v_gene: TRBV7-9
CDR3aa: CASSSLAEQETQYF

len: 15
j_gene: TRBJ2-5
v_gene: TRBV20-1
CDR3aa: CSASFGDRGLETQYF

len: 16
j_gene: TRBJ2-3
v_gene: TRBV10-3
CDR3aa: CAIRGGLAGGPDTQYF

len: 14
j_gene: TRBJ1-1
v_gene: TRBV5-1
CDR3aa: CASTWDPSRTEAFF

len: 16
j_gene: TRBJ2-1
v_gene: TRBV28
CDR3aa: CASSLRGGRASNEQFF

len: 18
j_gene: TRBJ2-3
v_gene: TRBV11-2
CDR3aa: CASSSRSTSGRALVTQYF

len: 16
j_gene: TRBJ2-6
v_gene: TRBV28
CDR3aa: CASSSPLAPGANVLTF

len: 16
j_gene: TRBJ2-5
v_gene: TRBV5-4
CDR3aa: CASSLGGLAGGETQYF

len: 16
j_gene: TRBJ1-5
v_gene: TRBV6-2/TRBV6-3
CDR3aa: CASSYTKTGAMQPQHF

len: 16
j_gene: TRBJ2-3
v_gene: TRBV5-5
CDR3aa: CASSGPLAGGTDTQYF

len: 13
j_gene: TRBJ2-1
v_gene: TRBV6-1
CDR3aa: CASMEGPYNEQFF

len: 13
j_gene: TRBJ2-1
v_gene: TRBV29-1
CDR3aa: CSVGKRTYNEQFF

len: 16
j_gene: TRBJ2-7
v_gene: TRBV5-6
CDR3aa: CASSRRAGGVHYEQYF

len: 13
j_gene: TRBJ2-5
v_gene: TRBV20-1
CDR3aa: CSARGSFQETQYF

len: 15
j_gene: TRBJ2-5
v_gene: TRBV20-1
CDR3aa: CSARPGTGGYGTQYF

len: 12
j_gene: TRBJ2-1
v_gene: TRBV19
CDR3aa: CASTSGFNEQFF

len: 15
j_gene: TRBJ2-2
v_gene: TRBV12-3/TRBV12-4
CDR3aa: CASSLRTGGAGELFF

len: 13
j_gene: TRBJ2-7
v_gene: TRBV10-3
CDR3aa: CAISELRENEQYF

len: 15
j_gene: TRBJ2-1
v_gene: TRBV6-1
CDR3aa: CASSPGLALYNEQFF

len: 17
j_gene: TRBJ2-3
v_gene: TRBV7-3
CDR3aa: CASSSLGSGGPTDTQYF

len: 17
j_gene: TRBJ2-3
v_gene: TRBV4-3
CDR3aa: CASSRSRLTGTTDTQYF

len: 15
j_gene: TRBJ1-6
v_gene: TRBV10-3
CDR3aa: CAISDGAGDNSPLHF

len: 13
j_gene: TRBJ2-3
v_gene: TRBV4-2
CDR3aa: CASSQEIGDTQYF

len: 21
j_gene: TRBJ2-1
v_gene: TRBV24-1
CDR3aa: CATSDWGGTSGSGSSYNEQFF

len: 16
j_gene: TRBJ2-7
v_gene: TRBV5-4
CDR3aa: CASSLESGRVRDEQYF

len: 16
j_gene: TRBJ2-1
v_gene: TRBV24-1
CDR3aa: CATSDSTGTTNNEQFF

len: 16
j_gene: TRBJ2-7
v_gene: TRBV12-3/TRBV12-4
CDR3aa: CAWGRAVFFRADEQYF

len: 16
j_gene: TRBJ2-3
v_gene: TRBV20-1
CDR3aa: CSARDLNRMGTDTQYF

len: 13
j_gene: TRBJ1-2
v_gene: TRBV12-3/TRBV12-4
CDR3aa: CASSLTLDWGYTF

len: 14
j_gene: TRBJ1-4
v_gene: TRBV6-1
CDR3aa: CATRGGGTNEKLFF

len: 13
j_gene: TRBJ1-1
v_gene: TRBV25-1
CDR3aa: CASYSGVNTEAFF

len: 14
j_gene: TRBJ2-5
v_gene: TRBV7-2
CDR3aa: CASSLLAGGETQYF

len: 13
j_gene: TRBJ1-1
v_gene: TRBV12-3/TRBV12-4
CDR3aa: CASSPVPGSEAFF

len: 17
j_gene: TRBJ2-2
v_gene: TRBV7-2
CDR3aa: CASSSMGWRRYTGELFF

len: 11
j_gene: TRBJ2-1
v_gene: TRBV5-1
CDR3aa: CASSSNRKQFF

len: 14
j_gene: TRBJ2-1
v_gene: TRBV30
CDR3aa: CAWSLQGTYNEQFF

len: 15
j_gene: TRBJ2-3
v_gene: TRBV20-1
CDR3aa: CSAFDRGLNTDTQYF

len: 14
j_gene: TRBJ2-1
v_gene: TRBV5-1
CDR3aa: CARLRDYSYNEQFF

len: 15
j_gene: TRBJ2-1
v_gene: TRBV20-1
CDR3aa: CSAREGLAGYNEQFF

len: 15
j_gene: TRBJ1-1
v_gene: TRBV18
CDR3aa: CASSPLVPPTTEAFF

len: 14
j_gene: TRBJ2-2
v_gene: TRBV10-3
CDR3aa: CAISESEDTGELFF

len: 16
j_gene: TRBJ1-1
v_gene: TRBV5-8
CDR3aa: CASSPGGQLMNTEAFF

len: 14
j_gene: TRBJ2-1
v_gene: TRBV6-5
CDR3aa: CASSYSQGTNEQFF

len: 15
j_gene: TRBJ1-1
v_gene: TRBV9
CDR3aa: CASSAAPGKNTEAFF

len: 15
j_gene: TRBJ1-1
v_gene: TRBV29-1
CDR3aa: CSVESARGYGTEAFF